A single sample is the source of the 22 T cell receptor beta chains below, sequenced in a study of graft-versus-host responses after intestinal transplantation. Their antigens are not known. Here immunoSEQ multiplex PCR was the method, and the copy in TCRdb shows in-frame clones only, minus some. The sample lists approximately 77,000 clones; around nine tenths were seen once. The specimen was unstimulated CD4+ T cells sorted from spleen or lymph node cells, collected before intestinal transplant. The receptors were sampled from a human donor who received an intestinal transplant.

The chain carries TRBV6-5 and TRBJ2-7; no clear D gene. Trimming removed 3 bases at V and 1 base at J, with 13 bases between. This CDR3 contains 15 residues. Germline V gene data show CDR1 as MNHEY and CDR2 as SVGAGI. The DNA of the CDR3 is TGTGCCAGCAGTTATAGCATCCTGGGTTCCTACGAGCAGTACTTC. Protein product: CASSYSILGSYEQYF.

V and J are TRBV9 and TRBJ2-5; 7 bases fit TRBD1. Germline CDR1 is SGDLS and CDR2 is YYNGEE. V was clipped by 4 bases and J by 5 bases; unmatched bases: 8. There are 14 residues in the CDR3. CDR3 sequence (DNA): TGTGCCAGCAGCCCCTCCAGGGGGACGGAGACCCAGTACTTC. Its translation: CASSPSRGTETQYF.

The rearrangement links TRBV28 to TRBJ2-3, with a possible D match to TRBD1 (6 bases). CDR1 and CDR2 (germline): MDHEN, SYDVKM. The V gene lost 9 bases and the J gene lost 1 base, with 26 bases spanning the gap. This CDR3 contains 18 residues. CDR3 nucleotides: TGTGCCAGTTCCTTTGGGGCGACGGGCAGACAGGGCACAGATACGCAGTATTTT. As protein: CASSFGATGRQGTDTQYF.

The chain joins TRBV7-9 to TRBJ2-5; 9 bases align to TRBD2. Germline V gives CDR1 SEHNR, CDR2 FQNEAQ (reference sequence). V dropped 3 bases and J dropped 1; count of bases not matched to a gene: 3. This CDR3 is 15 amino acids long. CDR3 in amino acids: CASSFLAGIQETQYF. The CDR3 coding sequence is TGTGCCAGCAGCTTCCTAGCGGGAATCCAAGAGACCCAGTACTTC.

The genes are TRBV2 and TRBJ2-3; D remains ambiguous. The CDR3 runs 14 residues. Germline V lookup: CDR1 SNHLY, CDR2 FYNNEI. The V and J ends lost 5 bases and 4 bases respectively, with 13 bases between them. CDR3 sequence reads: CASSTARPPDTQYF. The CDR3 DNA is TGTGCCAGCAGTACAGCCCGTCCCCCAGATACGCAGTATTTT.

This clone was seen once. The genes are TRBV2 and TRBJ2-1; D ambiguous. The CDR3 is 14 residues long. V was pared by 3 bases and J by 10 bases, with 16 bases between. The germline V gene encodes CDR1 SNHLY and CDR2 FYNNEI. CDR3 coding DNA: TGTGCCAGCAGTGATCGAGTAGCCCTACAAGAGCAGTTCTTC. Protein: CASSDRVALQEQFF.

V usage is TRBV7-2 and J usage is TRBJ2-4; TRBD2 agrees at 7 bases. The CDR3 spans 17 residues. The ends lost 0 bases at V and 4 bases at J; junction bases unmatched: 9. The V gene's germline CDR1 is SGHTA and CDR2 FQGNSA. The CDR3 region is CASSLAASGGTKNIQYF. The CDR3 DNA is TGTGCCAGCAGCTTAGCGGCTAGCGGAGGGACGAAAAACATTCAGTACTTC.

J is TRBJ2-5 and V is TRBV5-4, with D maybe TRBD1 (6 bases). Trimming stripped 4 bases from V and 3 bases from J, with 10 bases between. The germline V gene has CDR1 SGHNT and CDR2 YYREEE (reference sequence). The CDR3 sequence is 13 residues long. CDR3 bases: TGTGCCAGCAGCAGGGGGTCCGAAGAGACCCAGTACTTC. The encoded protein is CASSRGSEETQYF. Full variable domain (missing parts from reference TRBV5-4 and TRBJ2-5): ETGVTQSPTHLIKTRGQQVTLRCSSQSGHNTVSWYQQALGQGPQFIFQYYREEENGRGNFPPRFSGLQFPNYSSELNVNALELDDSALYLCASSRGSEETQYFGPGTRLLVL.

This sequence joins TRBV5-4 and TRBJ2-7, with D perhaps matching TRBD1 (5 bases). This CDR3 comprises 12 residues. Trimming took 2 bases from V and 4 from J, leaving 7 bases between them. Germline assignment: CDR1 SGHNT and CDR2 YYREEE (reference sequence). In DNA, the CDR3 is TGTGCCAGCAGCTTCCCAGGGTACGAGCAGTACTTC. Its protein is CASSFPGYEQYF.

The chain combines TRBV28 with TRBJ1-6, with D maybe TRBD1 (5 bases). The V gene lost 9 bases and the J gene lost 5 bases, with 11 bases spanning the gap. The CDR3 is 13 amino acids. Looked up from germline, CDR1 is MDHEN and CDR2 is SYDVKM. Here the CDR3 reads CASGGVNNSPLHF. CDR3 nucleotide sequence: TGTGCCAGTGGGGGGGTAAATAATTCACCCCTCCACTTT. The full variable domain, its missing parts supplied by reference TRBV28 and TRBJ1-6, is DVKVTQSSRYLVKRTGEKVFLECVQDMDHENMFWYRQDPGLGLRLIYFSYDVKMKEKGDIPEGYSVSREKKERFSLILESASTNQTSMYLCASGGVNNSPLHFGNGTRLTVT.

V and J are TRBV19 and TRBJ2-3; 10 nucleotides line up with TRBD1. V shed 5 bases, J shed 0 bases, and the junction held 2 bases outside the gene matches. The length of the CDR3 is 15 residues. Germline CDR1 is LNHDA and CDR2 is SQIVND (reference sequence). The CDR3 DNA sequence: TGTGCCAGTAGTGAGGACAGGGGGAGCACAGATACGCAGTATTTT. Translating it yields CASSEDRGSTDTQYF.

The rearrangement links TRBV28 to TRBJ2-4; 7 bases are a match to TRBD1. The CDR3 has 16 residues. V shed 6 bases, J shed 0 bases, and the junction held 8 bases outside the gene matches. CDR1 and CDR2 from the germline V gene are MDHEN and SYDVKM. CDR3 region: CASSQTGLGAKNIQYF. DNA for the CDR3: TGTGCCAGCAGCCAGACAGGGTTAGGAGCCAAAAACATTCAGTACTTC.

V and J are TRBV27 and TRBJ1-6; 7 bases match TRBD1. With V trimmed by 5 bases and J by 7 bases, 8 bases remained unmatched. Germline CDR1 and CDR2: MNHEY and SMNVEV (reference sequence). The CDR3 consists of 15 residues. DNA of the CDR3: TGTGCCAGCAGTCCCCTGGGACAGAAAAATTCACCCCTCCACTTT. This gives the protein CASSPLGQKNSPLHF.

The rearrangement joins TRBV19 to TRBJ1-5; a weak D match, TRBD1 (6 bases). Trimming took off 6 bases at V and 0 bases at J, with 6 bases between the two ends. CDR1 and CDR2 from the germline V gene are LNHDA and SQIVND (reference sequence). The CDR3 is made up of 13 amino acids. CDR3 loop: CASRTGSNQPQHF. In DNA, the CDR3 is TGTGCCAGTAGGACAGGTAGCAATCAGCCCCAGCATTTT.

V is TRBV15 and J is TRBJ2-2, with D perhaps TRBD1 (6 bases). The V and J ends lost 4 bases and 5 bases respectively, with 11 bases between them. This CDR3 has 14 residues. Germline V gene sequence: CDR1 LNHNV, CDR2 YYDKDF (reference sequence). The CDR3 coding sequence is TGTGCCACCAGCAAATGGGGGACAACCGGGGAGCTGTTTTTT. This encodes CATSKWGTTGELFF.

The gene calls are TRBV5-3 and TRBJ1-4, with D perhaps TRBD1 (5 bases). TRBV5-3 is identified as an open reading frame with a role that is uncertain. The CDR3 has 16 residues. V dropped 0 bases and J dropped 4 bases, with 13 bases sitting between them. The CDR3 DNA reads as TGTGCCAGAAGCTTGGAGTCGACAGCTGGTAATGAAAAACTGTTTTTT. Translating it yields CARSLESTAGNEKLFF.

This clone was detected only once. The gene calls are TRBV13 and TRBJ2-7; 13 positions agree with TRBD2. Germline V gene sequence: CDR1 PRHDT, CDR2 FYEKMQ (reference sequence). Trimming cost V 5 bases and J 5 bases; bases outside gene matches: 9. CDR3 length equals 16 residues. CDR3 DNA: TGTGCCAGCAGCCCGGGACTAGCGGGGATAAGAGACGAGCAGTACTTC. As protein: CASSPGLAGIRDEQYF.

CDR3 in DNA: TGTGCCTGGAGTGTACGGGGGGGTGTGTATTGGGAGCAGTACTTC. Protein: CAWSVRGGVYWEQYF. V and J are TRBV30 and TRBJ2-7; TRBD2 agrees at 8 bases. Germline CDR1 reads GTSNPN; CDR2 reads SVGIG (reference sequence). V shed 0 bases and J 7 bases; nucleotides not matched to a gene: 11. The CDR3 runs to 15 residues.

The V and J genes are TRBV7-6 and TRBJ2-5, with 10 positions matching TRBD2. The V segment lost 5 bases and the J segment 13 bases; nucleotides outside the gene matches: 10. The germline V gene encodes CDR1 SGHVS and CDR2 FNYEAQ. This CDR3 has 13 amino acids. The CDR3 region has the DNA TGTGCCAGCAGCCAGAAGCGGGAGGGCCAGATGTACTTC. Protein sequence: CASSQKREGQMYF.

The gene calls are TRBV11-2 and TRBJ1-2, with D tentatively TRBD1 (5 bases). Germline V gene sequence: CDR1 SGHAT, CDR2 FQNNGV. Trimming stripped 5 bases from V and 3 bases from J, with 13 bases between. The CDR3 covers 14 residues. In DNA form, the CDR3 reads TGTGCCAGCAGCCCGTCACAGGTGTACTATGGCTACACCTTC. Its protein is CASSPSQVYYGYTF.

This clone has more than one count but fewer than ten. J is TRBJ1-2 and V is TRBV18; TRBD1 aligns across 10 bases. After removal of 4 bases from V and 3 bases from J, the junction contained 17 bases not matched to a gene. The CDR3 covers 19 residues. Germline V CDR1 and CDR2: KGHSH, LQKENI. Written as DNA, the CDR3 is TGTGCCAGCTCACACGCGATTCCGGGACAGGGGCCACCGGACTATGGCTACACCTTC. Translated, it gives CASSHAIPGQGPPDYGYTF.

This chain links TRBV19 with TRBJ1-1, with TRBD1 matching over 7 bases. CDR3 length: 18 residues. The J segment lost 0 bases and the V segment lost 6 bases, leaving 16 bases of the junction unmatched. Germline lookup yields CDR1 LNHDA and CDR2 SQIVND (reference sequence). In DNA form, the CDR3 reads TGTGCCAGTAGCCTAACTACAGGGGCCGACCTATTGAACACTGAAGCTTTCTTT. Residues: CASSLTTGADLLNTEAFF.